Reported below is one T cell receptor (beta chain). Its antigen has not been determined. Qualities for individual bases were not recorded, and no much larger clone is one base off. This record belongs to a study of blood T cell repertoires in COVID-19 (dated by TCRdb to 2018 to 2021). About the full investigation: Samples from collaborators originated in the United States, Italy and Spain and spanned both the acute and convalescent phases of COVID-19. The prospective study material was composed of cDNA or gDNA derived from T cells, B-cell-depleted T cells, or PBMCs. Deeply sampled blood TCRbeta repertoires from subjects exposed to, actively infected with, or recovered from COVID-19 were included in the dataset. The repertoires were released in a freely available public database intended as a resource for research on the immune response to SARS-CoV-2. The samples were drawn from the first 160 participants of the ongoing ImmuneRACE study and from 1,254 subjects provided by 6 global collaborators. Nearly every sample came with metadata listing a de-identified subject ID, COVID-19 status, age in years and sex. Where available, HLA class I and class II types were obtained from metadata supplied by the sample provider rather than from assay-based typing.

Results and caveats for the whole study, not just this receptor: The quantity of clinical and demographic metadata differed by source and by participant and was supplied without curation.

In the prospective study, participants were roughly 18 to 100 years old, resided in about two dozen geographic areas of the United States, and were enrolled through a virtual design. Cohort assignment in the prospective study relied on participant-reported clinical history from a screening survey and a study questionnaire. Recovered participants in ImmuneRACE Cohort 3 were defined as having two consecutive negative NP/OP PCR tests, clearance from a healthcare professional, or resolution of symptoms. In the prospective study, whole blood, serum and a nasopharyngeal or oropharyngeal swab were collected from each participant by mobile phlebotomists. Additional blood draws and questionnaires over an approximately 2-month period could optionally be provided by prospective study participants. Before DNA extraction, blood samples from the prospective study were shipped at room temperature or frozen. TCRbeta CDR3 regions were amplified from genomic DNA using the immunoSEQ Assay, a bias-controlled multiplex PCR. The published analysis was carried out like this. The number of nucleated cells in each sample was estimated by amplification of reference gene primers within the assay. Sequence reads were collapsed and filtered to measure the absolute abundance of every unique TCRbeta CDR3 rearrangement. Productive Simpson clonality was computed per sample as the square root of Simpson's diversity index over productive rearrangements. TCRdb provides this immuneACCESS table in a form limited to in-frame rearrangements. Some clones are lacking; in checked studies, under half of them reflect an unresolved V gene, and why the rest are absent is not known. V and J calls plus clone size are reproduced from that table; the DNA served to infer D and trimming. For this sample the table gives approximately 300,000 clones, of which under 90% were detected only once. The ten largest account for approximately 4.7% of the sample.

CDR1 LNHDA and CDR2 SQIVND were looked up in the germline V gene (reference sequence). The junction carries 17 bases between V and J, which are trimmed by 4 bases and 4 bases respectively. The CDR3 runs 16 residues from the cysteine to the phenylalanine. Of all the DNA, just the CDR3 is kept, 48 bases in frame from base 1. This TCR derives from a man aged 60 to 75 who had recovered from COVID-19. Material: PBMCs or T cells enriched from blood (not recorded which). This sequence uses TRBV19 and TRBJ2-1; TRBD1 is possibly the D segment (6 matching bases). The sequenced DNA is TGTGCCAGTAGTACCCCTGGGCAGGGGCTATACAATGAGCAGTTCTTC. This codes for CASSTPGQGLYNEQFF.